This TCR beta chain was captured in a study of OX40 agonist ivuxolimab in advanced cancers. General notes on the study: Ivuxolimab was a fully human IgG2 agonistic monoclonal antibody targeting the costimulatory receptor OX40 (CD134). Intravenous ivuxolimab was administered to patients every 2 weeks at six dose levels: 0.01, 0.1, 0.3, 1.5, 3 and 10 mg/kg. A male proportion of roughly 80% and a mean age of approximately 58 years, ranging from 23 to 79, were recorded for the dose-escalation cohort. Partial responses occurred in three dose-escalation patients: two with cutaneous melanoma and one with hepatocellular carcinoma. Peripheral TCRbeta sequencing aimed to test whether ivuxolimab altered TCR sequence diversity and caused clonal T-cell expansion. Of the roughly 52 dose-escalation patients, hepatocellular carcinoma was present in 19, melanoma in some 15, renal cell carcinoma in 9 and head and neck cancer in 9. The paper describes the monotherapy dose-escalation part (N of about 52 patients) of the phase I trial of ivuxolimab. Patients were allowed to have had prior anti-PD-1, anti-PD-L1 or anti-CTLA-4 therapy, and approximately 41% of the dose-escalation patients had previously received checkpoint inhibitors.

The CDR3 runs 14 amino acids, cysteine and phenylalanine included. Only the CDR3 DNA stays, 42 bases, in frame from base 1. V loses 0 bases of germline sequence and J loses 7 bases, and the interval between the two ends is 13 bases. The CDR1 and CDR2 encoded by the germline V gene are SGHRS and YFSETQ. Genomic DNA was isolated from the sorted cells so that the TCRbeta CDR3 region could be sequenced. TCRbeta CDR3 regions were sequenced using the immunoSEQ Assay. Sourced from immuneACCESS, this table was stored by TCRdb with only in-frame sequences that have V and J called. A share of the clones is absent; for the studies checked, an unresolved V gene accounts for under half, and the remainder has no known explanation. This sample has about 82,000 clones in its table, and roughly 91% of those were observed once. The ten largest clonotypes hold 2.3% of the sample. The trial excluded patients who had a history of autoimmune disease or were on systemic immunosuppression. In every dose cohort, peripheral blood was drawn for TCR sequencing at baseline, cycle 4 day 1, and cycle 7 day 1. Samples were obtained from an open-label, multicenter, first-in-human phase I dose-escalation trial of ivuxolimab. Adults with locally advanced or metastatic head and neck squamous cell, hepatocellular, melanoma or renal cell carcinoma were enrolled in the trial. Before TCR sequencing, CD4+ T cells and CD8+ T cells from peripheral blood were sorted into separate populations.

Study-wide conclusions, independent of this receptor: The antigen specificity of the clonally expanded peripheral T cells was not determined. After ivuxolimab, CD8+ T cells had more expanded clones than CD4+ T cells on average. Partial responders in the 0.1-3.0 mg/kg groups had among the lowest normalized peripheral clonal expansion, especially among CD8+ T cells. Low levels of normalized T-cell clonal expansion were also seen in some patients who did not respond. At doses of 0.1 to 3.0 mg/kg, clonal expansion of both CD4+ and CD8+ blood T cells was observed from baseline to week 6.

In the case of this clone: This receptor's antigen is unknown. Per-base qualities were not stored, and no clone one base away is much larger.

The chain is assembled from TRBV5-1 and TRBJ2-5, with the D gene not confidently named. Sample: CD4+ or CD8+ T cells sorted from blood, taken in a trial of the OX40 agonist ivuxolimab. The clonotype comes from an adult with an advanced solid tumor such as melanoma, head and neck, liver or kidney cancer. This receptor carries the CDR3 CASSLAVSPGTQYF. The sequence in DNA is TGCGCCAGCAGCTTGGCCGTGAGTCCCGGGACCCAGTACTTC.